The 10 T cell receptor beta chains in this list originate from one sample, sequenced in a study of blood T cell repertoires in COVID-19. Profiled with immunoSEQ multiplex PCR; TCRdb holds only in-frame clones, not every one. The sample lists hundreds of thousands of clones; around 87% were seen once. The sample was PBMCs or T cells enriched from blood (not recorded which). The source of these receptors is a woman aged 50 to 65 who had recovered from COVID-19.

The V call is TRBV4-3, the J call TRBJ2-2, with TRBD1 as a possible D gene (5 bases). Trimming took off 5 bases at V and 6 bases at J, with 16 bases between the two ends. Germline CDR1 is LGHNA and CDR2 is YSLEER. The CDR3 loop spans 15 amino acids. CDR3 sequence reads: CASSFRFQGPGELFF. CDR3 sequence (DNA): TGCGCCAGCAGCTTCCGCTTCCAGGGCCCCGGGGAGCTGTTTTTT.

The chain combines TRBV7-9 with TRBJ2-3; tentatively, D is TRBD2 (5 bases). Deletions cut 1 base from V and 7 bases from J, with 9 bases between. The CDR3 contains 13 residues. Germline V lookup: CDR1 SEHNR, CDR2 FQNEAQ (reference sequence). CDR3 amino acids: CASSLGTHNTQYF. As DNA, the CDR3 is TGTGCCAGCAGCTTAGGGACTCACAATACGCAGTATTTT.

This chain joins TRBV5-6 and TRBJ2-7; D is perhaps TRBD1 (7 bases). The V end lost 0 bases, the J end lost 4 bases, and 11 bases lay between the germline ends. The germline CDR1 and CDR2 sequences are SGHDT and YYEEEE. The CDR3 length is 14 residues. The CDR3: CASSLVAGGYEQYF. CDR3 bases: TGTGCCAGCAGCTTGGTAGCAGGGGGGTACGAGCAGTACTTC.

This sequence joins TRBV29-1 and TRBJ2-1; 10 nucleotides line up with TRBD2. Germline values: CDR1 SQVTM, CDR2 ANQGSEA. The V gene end was trimmed by 6 bases and the J gene end by 0 bases; junction bases not matched to a gene: 11. The CDR3 loop spans 17 amino acids. The CDR3 spells CSVQGLAADYSYNEQFF. As DNA, the CDR3 is TGCAGCGTCCAAGGACTAGCGGCAGACTACTCCTACAATGAGCAGTTCTTC.

This clone was detected once. This chain uses TRBV20-1 with TRBJ1-1; TRBD1 might be the D (6 bases). The CDR3 contains 15 residues. V lost 3 bases and J lost 3, with 17 bases in between. CDR1 and CDR2 from the germline V gene are DFQATT and SNEGSKA (reference sequence). CDR3 DNA: TGCAGTGCTAGTGACAGGCACCAAGGGGACACTGAAGCTTTCTTT. Translation: CSASDRHQGDTEAFF.

The rearrangement links TRBV28 to TRBJ1-2; D is possibly TRBD1 (5 bases). Germline-derived CDR1 and CDR2 are MDHEN and SYDVKM. This CDR3 comprises 14 residues. V lost 4 bases and J lost 4, with 13 bases in between. The CDR3 region has the DNA TGTGCCAGCAGTTCCCCGGGGGAGGGCTATGGCTACACCTTC. As protein: CASSSPGEGYGYTF.

The J gene is TRBJ2-1, the V gene TRBV11-3, with 11 bases that match TRBD1. Germline V lookup: CDR1 SGHNT, CDR2 YENEEA. With 1 base clipped from V and 7 bases from J, the junction kept 9 bases outside the gene matches. The CDR3 consists of 17 residues. The CDR3 DNA is TGTGCCAGCAGCTTAGGCGTCCGGGACAGGGGGTCTAATGAGCAGTTCTTC. Translating gives CASSLGVRDRGSNEQFF.

This clone was recorded a few times. The rearrangement links TRBV19 to TRBJ1-2, with 9 bases matching TRBD1. This CDR3 is built from 16 residues. Germline CDR1 and CDR2: LNHDA and SQIVND (reference sequence). The V segment lost 5 bases and the J segment 3 bases; nucleotides outside the gene matches: 10. CDR3 in amino acids: CASSLGTGYTDYGYTF. CDR3 sequence (DNA): TGTGCCAGTAGTCTGGGGACAGGGTACACGGACTATGGCTACACCTTC. The full variable domain, with the rest looked up from reference TRBV19 and TRBJ1-2, is DGGITQSPKYLFRKEGQNVTLSCEQNLNHDAMYWYRQDPGQGLRLIYYSQIVNDFQKGDIAEGYSVSREKKESFPLTVTSAQKNPTAFYLCASSLGTGYTDYGYTFGSGTRLTVV.

V gene TRBV5-1 combines with J gene TRBJ1-5, with TRBD1 matching over 7 bases. The CDR3 contains 15 residues. The germline V gene has CDR1 SGHRS and CDR2 YFSETQ. V shed 0 bases, J shed 4 bases, and the junction held 4 bases outside the gene matches. The chain's CDR3 is CASSLDGQVNQPQHF. The CDR3 DNA sequence: TGCGCCAGCAGCTTGGATGGACAGGTAAATCAGCCCCAGCATTTT.

The V gene is TRBV11-2, the J gene TRBJ2-7; 7 bases match TRBD1. V shed 4 bases and J 3 bases; nucleotides not matched to a gene: 3. The length of the CDR3 is 13 residues. CDR1 and CDR2 (germline): SGHAT, FQNNGV. The DNA for the CDR3 is TGTGCCAGCAGCTCGAACAGGGGCTACGAGCAGTACTTC. This gives the protein CASSSNRGYEQYF.